This TCR beta chain was sequenced in a study of lymphopenia after photon versus proton radiotherapy. This CDR3 contains 16 residues. In germline, CDR1 is MDHEN, CDR2 SYDVKM. Trimming pared 2 bases from V and 3 bases from J, leaving 15 bases between. Findings and limits, study-wide: Better survival with proton therapy was suggested as possible, not demonstrated.

Measured with immunoSEQ multiplex PCR; TCRdb has only the in-frame clones, and not every one. The table shows fewer than 20,000 clones, with about 92% occurring only once. With regard to this clone: Antigen unknown.

The receptor was isolated from a woman aged 40 to 49 with cholangiocarcinoma. This specimen consisted of peripheral blood, obtained from a patient treated with photon-based radiotherapy. The rearrangement links TRBV28 to TRBJ2-3, with TRBD2 as a possible D gene (6 bases). As DNA, the CDR3 is TGTGCCAGCAGTTTACAGCGACCGAGCGGGACAGATACGCAGTATTTT. Protein product: CASSLQRPSGTDTQYF.